This entry concerns a single T cell receptor beta chain. The data were taken from a study of T cell clones after liver transplantation. For the study at large: Pre-transplant mixed lymphocyte reactions yielded third-party-reactive TCRbeta sequences as comparators for graft-donor-reactive sequences.

Sequenced by immunoSEQ multiplex PCR; TCRdb stores in-frame clones only, minus some. This sample has approximately 22,000 clones, with 85% to 95% found just once. The sequencing used CD8+ T cells from blood, collected 25 months after liver transplant. The TCR comes from a human patient who received a liver transplant. A share of the T cells may be of graft donor origin.

The CDR3 bases are TGTGCCAGCAGCTTAGAAGGAAGGACAGATACGCAGTATTTT. Translating gives CASSLEGRTDTQYF. This chain joins TRBV13 and TRBJ2-3; D remains ambiguous. This CDR3 has 14 amino acids. Per germline, CDR1 PRHDT and CDR2 FYEKMQ (reference sequence). V lost 1 base and J lost 3, with 8 bases in between.